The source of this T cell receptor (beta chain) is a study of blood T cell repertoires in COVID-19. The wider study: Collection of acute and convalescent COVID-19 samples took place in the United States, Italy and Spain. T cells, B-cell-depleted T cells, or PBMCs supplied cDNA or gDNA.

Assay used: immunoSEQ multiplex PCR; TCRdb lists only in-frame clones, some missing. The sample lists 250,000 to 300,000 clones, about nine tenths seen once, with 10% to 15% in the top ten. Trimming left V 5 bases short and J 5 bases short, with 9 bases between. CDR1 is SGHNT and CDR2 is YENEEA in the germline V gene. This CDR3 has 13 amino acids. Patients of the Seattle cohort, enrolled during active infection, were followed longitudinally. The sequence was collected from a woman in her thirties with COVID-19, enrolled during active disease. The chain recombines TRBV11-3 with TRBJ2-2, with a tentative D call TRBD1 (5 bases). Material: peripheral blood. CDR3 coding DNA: TGTGCCAGCAGCACTCAGGGTACCGGGGAGCTGTTTTTT. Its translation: CASSTQGTGELFF.